This T cell receptor (beta chain) was observed in a study of PD-1 blockade in mismatch repair-deficient tumors. Three pembrolizumab responders had their TCRs sequenced. CDR3 length: 13 residues. Germline CDR1 reads SQVTM; CDR2 reads ANQGSEA. Between the trimmed V and J ends, which lost 1 base and 2 bases, there was a span of 9 bases. Regarding the study as a whole: Rapid post-treatment expansion, then contraction, generally preceding radiologic response, marked tumor-resident clones.

This clone was detected only once. As yet, its antigen is unknown. Distinct nucleotide sequences in the sample also encode this CDR3. Some clones are missing from TCRdb's copy, which holds only in-frame ones; the method was immunoSEQ multiplex PCR. The sample consists of some 66,000 clones, 88% of them appearing once. The source is an adult with mismatch repair-deficient cancer. The gene calls are TRBV29-1 and TRBJ2-7; D gene unclear. The sample was peripheral blood, taken 52 weeks after starting pembrolizumab. Here the CDR3 reads CSVEGGAPYEQYF. As DNA, the CDR3 is TGCAGCGTTGAAGGGGGTGCTCCCTACGAGCAGTACTTC.